This T cell receptor beta chain was identified during a study of T-cell reconstitution after alpha-beta-depleted transplantation in children. This clonotype has ten or more counts. In germline, CDR1 is SGHRS, CDR2 YFSETQ. The germline V and J ends were trimmed by 1 base and 5 bases, with 9 bases remaining between them. This CDR3 comprises 13 residues. The authors prepared the TCRbeta library with unique molecular identifiers. TCRdb re-analysed the PCR reads in MiXCR, keeping a single row per CDR3 protein. This sample yields 490,000 or so distinct CDR3 sequences, of which around 13% are seen a single time; over 5.5% belongs to the top ten.

Source: PBMCs from the stem cell graft donor, taken from the stem cell graft. This clonotype originated in a human donor who donated a stem cell graft to a child with combined immunodeficiency. V and J are TRBV5-1 and TRBJ2-5; weak D call: TRBD2 (5 bases). CDR3 in DNA: TGCGCCAGCAGCTTGCCGGGGAAGGAGACCCAGTACTTC. It codes for CASSLPGKETQYF.